A selection of T cell receptor beta chains follows, all from one sample in a study of siplizumab effects on memory and regulatory T cells. The data were produced by immunoSEQ multiplex PCR, yet TCRdb's version contains in-frame clones alone and is incomplete. Here the sample spans some 100,000 clones, approximately 91% being singletons. Material for sequencing was CD4+ T cells sorted from blood. The source is a human donor in good health. Each CDR3 is given with its conserved first and last residue. Fields, in order: J gene, clone size, D gene, V gene, CDR3 protein, CDR3 DNA. D genes are given only for firm matches. Rows give clone size only sometimes, using once, few, many, or a class for an expanded clone.

TRBJ2-7,NA,TRBD1,TRBV9,CASSEIAGTENYEQYF,TGTGCCAGCAGCGAAATAGCCGGGACAGAAAACTACGAGCAGTACTTC
TRBJ1-1,NA,NA,TRBV6-1,CASSEFSQVGEAFF,TGTGCCAGCAGTGAATTCTCGCAGGTGGGTGAAGCTTTCTTT
TRBJ1-5,once,NA,TRBV6-6,CASTRYPTEGRPQHF,TGTGCCAGCACCAGGTACCCCACTGAAGGGCGGCCCCAGCATTTT
TRBJ2-7,NA,NA,TRBV28,CASSLEGEGNEQYF,TGTGCCAGCAGTCTTGAGGGGGAGGGGAACGAGCAGTACTTC
TRBJ1-1,NA,NA,TRBV6-6,CASVRGRGYTEAFF,TGTGCCAGCGTGAGGGGCCGCGGGTACACTGAAGCTTTCTTT
TRBJ1-2,NA,NA,TRBV2,CASSVDGGDNYGYTF,TGTGCCAGCAGTGTTGACGGAGGGGACAACTATGGCTACACCTTC
TRBJ1-2,NA,NA,TRBV25-1,CASSPGFSYGYTF,TGTGCCAGCAGTCCGGGTTTTAGCTATGGCTACACCTTC
TRBJ1-1,NA,NA,TRBV5-1,CASRRSGQSRENTEAFF,TGCGCCAGCAGGCGTTCAGGACAGTCACGGGAGAACACTGAAGCTTTCTTT
TRBJ1-2,NA,NA,TRBV10-3,CAISGTLPNYGYTF,TGTGCCATCAGTGGGACACTACCTAACTATGGCTACACCTTC
TRBJ1-3,few,NA,TRBV11-2,CASSLGALYTIYF,TGTGCCAGCAGCTTAGGGGCACTTTACACCATATATTTT
TRBJ2-1,NA,TRBD2,TRBV10-3,CAISDTGLATNEQFF,TGTGCCATCAGCGACACGGGACTAGCGACCAATGAGCAGTTCTTC
TRBJ2-1,NA,TRBD2,TRBV6-6,CASREVSGGAVEQFF,TGTGCCAGCAGGGAGGTGAGCGGGGGGGCGGTTGAGCAGTTCTTC
TRBJ1-2,NA,NA,TRBV29-1,CSAPREWVGYGYTF,TGCAGCGCCCCCAGGGAATGGGTTGGGTATGGCTACACCTTC
TRBJ1-5,NA,TRBD1,TRBV29-1,CSVDANRGTQPQHF,TGCAGCGTTGATGCAAACAGGGGAACTCAGCCCCAGCATTTT
TRBJ2-3,NA,NA,TRBV2,CASSAGWGGGTDTQYF,TGTGCCAGCAGTGCCGGTTGGGGCGGAGGCACAGATACGCAGTATTTT
TRBJ1-2,few,NA,TRBV28,CASRIQVSNYGYTF,TGTGCCAGCCGAATACAGGTTTCTAACTATGGCTACACCTTC
TRBJ1-5,NA,NA,TRBV10-2,CASSDPTLGGWPQHF,TGCGCCAGCAGTGACCCCACCCTGGGGGGTTGGCCCCAGCATTTT
TRBJ1-2,NA,NA,TRBV7-3,CASSLGGWSYGYTF,TGTGCCAGCAGCTTAGGGGGATGGAGCTATGGCTACACCTTC
TRBJ1-4,NA,TRBD1,TRBV18,CASRQGGYEKLFF,TGTGCCAGCCGCCAGGGGGGATACGAAAAACTGTTTTTT
TRBJ1-1,NA,TRBD1,TRBV5-5,CASSLLNRDRVISDTEAFF,TGTGCCAGCAGCTTGCTCAACCGGGACAGGGTCATTTCTGACACTGAAGCTTTCTTT
TRBJ2-3,NA,NA,TRBV9,CASSVGISTDTQYF,TGTGCCAGCAGCGTAGGGATTTCCACAGATACGCAGTATTTT
TRBJ2-3,NA,NA,TRBV10-3,CAISESVASTDTQYF,TGTGCCATCAGTGAGTCTGTCGCCTCGACAGATACGCAGTATTTT
TRBJ2-2,NA,NA,TRBV6-5,CASSYPSGGTGELFF,TGTGCCAGCAGTTACCCGAGTGGGGGCACCGGGGAGCTGTTTTTT
TRBJ1-1,NA,TRBD1,TRBV19,CASRGQGRNTEAFF,TGTGCCAGTAGGGGACAGGGGCGGAACACTGAAGCTTTCTTT
TRBJ1-2,NA,NA,TRBV5-1,CASSLDSGYGYTF,TGCGCCAGCAGCTTGGATTCAGGTTATGGCTACACCTTC
TRBJ1-3,NA,NA,TRBV14,CASSQYAGPGNTIYF,TGTGCCAGCAGCCAGTACGCAGGGCCTGGAAACACCATATATTTT
TRBJ1-6,few,NA,TRBV7-8,CASSLVTGSHSPLHF,TGTGCCAGCAGCTTAGTCACGGGGTCGCATTCACCCCTCCACTTT
TRBJ2-1,NA,TRBD2,TRBV6-4,CASSDSSSGGILNEQFF,TGTGCCAGCAGTGACTCGTCTAGCGGGGGGATACTCAATGAGCAGTTCTTC
TRBJ1-2,NA,TRBD1,TRBV5-4,CASSTAGGFGYTF,TGTGCCAGCAGCACTGCAGGGGGCTTTGGCTACACCTTC
TRBJ2-6,NA,NA,TRBV5-4,CASTPLSDSGANVLTF,TGTGCCAGCACCCCACTGAGCGACTCTGGGGCCAACGTCCTGACTTTC
TRBJ2-7,NA,NA,TRBV6-6,CASRGWTSEQYF,TGTGCCAGCCGGGGTTGGACCTCCGAGCAGTACTTC
TRBJ1-1,NA,NA,TRBV7-2,CASSLVNIREVSEAFF,TGTGCCAGCAGCTTAGTCAACATTAGGGAGGTCAGTGAAGCTTTCTTT
TRBJ1-1,NA,NA,TRBV30,CAWSARNEAFF,TGTGCCTGGAGTGCGCGAAATGAAGCTTTCTTT
TRBJ1-6,NA,NA,TRBV4-1,CASSQDLQLSSYNSPLHF,TGCGCCAGCAGCCAAGACCTTCAACTCAGCTCCTATAATTCACCCCTCCACTTT
TRBJ1-2,NA,NA,TRBV6-1,CASSDRANYGYTF,TGTGCCAGTTCTGACAGAGCTAACTATGGCTACACCTTC
TRBJ2-5,NA,NA,TRBV20-1,CSAKLSETQYF,TGCAGTGCCAAACTATCGGAGACCCAGTACTTC
TRBJ2-3,NA,NA,TRBV4-3,CASSQEEGVVGGTQYF,TGCGCCAGCAGCCAAGAAGAGGGTGTTGTGGGGGGTACGCAGTATTTT
TRBJ1-4,NA,NA,TRBV10-1,CASSDVSGIGGANEKLFF,TGCGCCAGCAGTGATGTGTCGGGGATTGGGGGAGCTAATGAAAAACTGTTTTTT
TRBJ2-3,NA,TRBD2,TRBV2,CASNLAGISTDTQYF,TGTGCCAGCAATCTAGCGGGGATAAGCACAGATACGCAGTATTTT
TRBJ1-1,NA,NA,TRBV6-6,CASSSRTDLNTEAFF,TGTGCCAGCAGCTCACGGACAGACCTGAACACTGAAGCTTTCTTT
TRBJ2-3,NA,TRBD2,TRBV19,CASSVTSGTLSSTDTQYF,TGTGCCAGTAGTGTTACTAGCGGGACCCTATCTAGCACAGATACGCAGTATTTT
TRBJ2-5,NA,TRBD2,TRBV5-1,CASSSGGPQETQYF,TGCGCCAGCAGCAGCGGGGGACCTCAAGAGACCCAGTACTTC
TRBJ2-3,NA,NA,TRBV11-3,CASSQGGPGTDTQYF,TGTGCCAGCAGCCAGGGGGGGCCTGGCACAGATACGCAGTATTTT
TRBJ2-2,once,NA,TRBV6-1,CASTWSGTGELFF,TGTGCCAGCACTTGGAGCGGCACCGGGGAGCTGTTTTTT
TRBJ1-2,NA,NA,TRBV30,CAWRNQTRRGDGYTF,TGTGCCTGGAGGAATCAAACTCGCCGGGGGGACGGCTACACCTTC